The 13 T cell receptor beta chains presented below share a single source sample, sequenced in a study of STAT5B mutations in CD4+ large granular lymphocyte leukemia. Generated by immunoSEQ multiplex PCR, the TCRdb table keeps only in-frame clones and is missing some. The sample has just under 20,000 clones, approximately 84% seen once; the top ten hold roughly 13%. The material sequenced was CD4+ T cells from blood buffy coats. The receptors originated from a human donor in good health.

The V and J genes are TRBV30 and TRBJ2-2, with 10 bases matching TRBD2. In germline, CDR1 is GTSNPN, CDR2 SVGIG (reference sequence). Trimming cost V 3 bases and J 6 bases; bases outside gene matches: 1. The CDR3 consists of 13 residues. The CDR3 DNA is TGTGCCTGGAGAGCGGGAGGGCCCGGGGAGCTGTTTTTT. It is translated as CAWRAGGPGELFF.

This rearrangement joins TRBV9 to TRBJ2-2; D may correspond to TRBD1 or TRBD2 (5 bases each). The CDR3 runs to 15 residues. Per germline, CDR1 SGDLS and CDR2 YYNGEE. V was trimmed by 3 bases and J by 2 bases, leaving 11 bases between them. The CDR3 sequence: CASSAQGVNTGELFF. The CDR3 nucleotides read TGTGCCAGCAGCGCCCAGGGAGTTAACACCGGGGAGCTGTTTTTT.

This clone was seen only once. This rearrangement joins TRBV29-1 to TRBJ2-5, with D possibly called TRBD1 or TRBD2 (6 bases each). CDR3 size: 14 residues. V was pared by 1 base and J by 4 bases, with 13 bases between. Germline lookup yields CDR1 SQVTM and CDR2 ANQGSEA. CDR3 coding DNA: TGCAGCGTTGAAGCGGGCAGGGGAGGAGAGACCCAGTACTTC. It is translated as CSVEAGRGGETQYF.

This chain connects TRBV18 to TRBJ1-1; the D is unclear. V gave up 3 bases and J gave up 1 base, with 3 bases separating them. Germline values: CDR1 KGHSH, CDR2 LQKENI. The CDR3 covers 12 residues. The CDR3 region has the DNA TGTGCCAGCTCACCGGCGAACACTGAAGCTTTCTTT. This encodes CASSPANTEAFF.

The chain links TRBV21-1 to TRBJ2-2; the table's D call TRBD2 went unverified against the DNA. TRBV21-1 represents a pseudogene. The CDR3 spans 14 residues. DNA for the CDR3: TGTGCCAGCAGCACTCGGGGAAACACCGGGGAGCTGTTTTTT. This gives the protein CASSTRGNTGELFF.

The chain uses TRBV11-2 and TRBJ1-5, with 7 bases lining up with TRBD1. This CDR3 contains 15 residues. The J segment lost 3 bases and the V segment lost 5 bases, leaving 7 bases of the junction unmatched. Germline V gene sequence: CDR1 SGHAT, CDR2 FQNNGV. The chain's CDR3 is CASSPKGQPNQPQHF. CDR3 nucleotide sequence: TGTGCCAGCAGCCCAAAGGGACAGCCCAATCAGCCCCAGCATTTT.

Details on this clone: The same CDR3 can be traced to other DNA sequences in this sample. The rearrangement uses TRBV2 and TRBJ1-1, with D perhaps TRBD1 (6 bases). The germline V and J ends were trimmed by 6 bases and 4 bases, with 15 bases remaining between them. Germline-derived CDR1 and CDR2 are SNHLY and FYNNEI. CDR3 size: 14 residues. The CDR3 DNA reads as TGTGCCAGCAGACCCTATGCCAGGGGCACTGAAGCTTTCTTT. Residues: CASRPYARGTEAFF.

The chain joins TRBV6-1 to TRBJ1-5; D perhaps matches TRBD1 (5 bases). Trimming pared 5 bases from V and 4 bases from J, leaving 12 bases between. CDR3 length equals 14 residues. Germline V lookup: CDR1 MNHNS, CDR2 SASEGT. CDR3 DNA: TGTGCCAGCAGTCCTCGGGGGGGGAATCAGCCCCAGCATTTT. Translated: CASSPRGGNQPQHF.

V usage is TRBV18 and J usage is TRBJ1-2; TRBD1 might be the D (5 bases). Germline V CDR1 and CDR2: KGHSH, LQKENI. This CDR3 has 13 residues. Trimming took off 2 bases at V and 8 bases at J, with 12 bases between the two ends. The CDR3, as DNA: TGTGCCAGCTCACCATCTCGGGACGCGGGCTACACCTTC. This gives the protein CASSPSRDAGYTF.

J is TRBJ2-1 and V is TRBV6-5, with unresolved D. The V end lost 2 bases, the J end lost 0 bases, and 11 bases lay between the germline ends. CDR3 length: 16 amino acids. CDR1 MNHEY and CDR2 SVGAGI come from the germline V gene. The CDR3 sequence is CASSYRRPSSYNEQFF. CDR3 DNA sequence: TGTGCCAGCAGTTACAGGCGGCCAAGCTCCTACAATGAGCAGTTCTTC.

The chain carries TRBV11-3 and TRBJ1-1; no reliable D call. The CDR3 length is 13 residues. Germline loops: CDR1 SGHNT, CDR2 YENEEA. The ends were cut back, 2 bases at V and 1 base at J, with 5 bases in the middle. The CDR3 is CASSLNQNTEAFF. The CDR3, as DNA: TGTGCCAGCAGCTTAAATCAGAACACTGAAGCTTTCTTT.

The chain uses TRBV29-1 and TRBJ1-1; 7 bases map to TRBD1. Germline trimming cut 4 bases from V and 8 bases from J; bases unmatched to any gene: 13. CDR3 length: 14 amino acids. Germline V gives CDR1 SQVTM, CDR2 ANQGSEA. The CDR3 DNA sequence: TGCAGCGTTGGAGTAGGAGGGGGCTCTTGGGAAGCTTTCTTT. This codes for CSVGVGGGSWEAFF.

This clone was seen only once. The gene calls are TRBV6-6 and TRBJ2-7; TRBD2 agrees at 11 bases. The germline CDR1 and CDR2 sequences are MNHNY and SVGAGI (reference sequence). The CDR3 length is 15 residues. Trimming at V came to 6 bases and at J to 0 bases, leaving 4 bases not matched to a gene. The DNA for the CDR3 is TGTGCCAGCAGGACCGGGACTAGCGGCTCCTACGAGCAGTACTTC. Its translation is CASRTGTSGSYEQYF.